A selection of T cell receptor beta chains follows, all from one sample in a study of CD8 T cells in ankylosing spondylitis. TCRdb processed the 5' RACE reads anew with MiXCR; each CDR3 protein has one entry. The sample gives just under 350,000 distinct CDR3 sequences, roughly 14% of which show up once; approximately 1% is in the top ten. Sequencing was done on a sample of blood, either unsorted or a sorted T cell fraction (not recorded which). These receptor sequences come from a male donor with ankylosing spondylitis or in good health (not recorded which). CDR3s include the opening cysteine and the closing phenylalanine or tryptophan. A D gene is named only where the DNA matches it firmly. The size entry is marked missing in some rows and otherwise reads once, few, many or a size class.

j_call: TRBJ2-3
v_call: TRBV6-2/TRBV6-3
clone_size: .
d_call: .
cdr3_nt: TGTGCCAGCAGTAGGATACCCGATACGCAGTATTTT
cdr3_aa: CASSRIPDTQYF

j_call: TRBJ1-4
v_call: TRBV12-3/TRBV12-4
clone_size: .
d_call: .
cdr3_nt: TGTGCCAGCAGTTCCGGGCCGAATGAAAAACTGTTTTTT
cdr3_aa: CASSSGPNEKLFF

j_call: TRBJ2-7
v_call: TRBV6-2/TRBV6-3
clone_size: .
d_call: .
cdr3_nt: TGTGCCAGCAGCCCCCCTGTCGGGGCGGGGGAGCAGTACTTC
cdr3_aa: CASSPPVGAGEQYF

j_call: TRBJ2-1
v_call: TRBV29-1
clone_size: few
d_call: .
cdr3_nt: TGCAGCGTTTGGGTGGCGTCGGAGGAGCAGTTCTTC
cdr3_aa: CSVWVASEEQFF

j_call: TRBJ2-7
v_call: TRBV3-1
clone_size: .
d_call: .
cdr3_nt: TGTGCCAGCAGCCAAGACGGCGGGGGCCGCTCCTACGAGCAGTACTTC
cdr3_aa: CASSQDGGGRSYEQYF

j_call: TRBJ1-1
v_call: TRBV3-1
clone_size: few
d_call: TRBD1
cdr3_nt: TGTGCCAGCAGCCAGGGATTTAGTACAGGGGACACTGAAGCTTTCTTT
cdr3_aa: CASSQGFSTGDTEAFF

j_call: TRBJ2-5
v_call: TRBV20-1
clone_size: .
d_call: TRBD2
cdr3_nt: TGCAGTGCTAGAGATCGCCTAGCGGGAGCGGTAGAGACCCAGTACTTC
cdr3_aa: CSARDRLAGAVETQYF

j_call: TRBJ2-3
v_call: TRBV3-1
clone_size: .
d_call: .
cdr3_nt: TGTGCCAGCAGCCAAGATCCGAACTCTCGGGATACGCAGTATTTT
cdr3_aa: CASSQDPNSRDTQYF

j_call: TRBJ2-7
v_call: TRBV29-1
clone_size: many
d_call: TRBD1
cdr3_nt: TGCAGCGTTGGACAGGGGTCCTACGAGCAGTACTTC
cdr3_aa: CSVGQGSYEQYF

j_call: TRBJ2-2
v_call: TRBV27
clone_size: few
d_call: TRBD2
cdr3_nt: TGTGCCAGCAGTTTTGGACCAGCGGGGTCCACCGGGGAGCTGTTTTTT
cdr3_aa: CASSFGPAGSTGELFF

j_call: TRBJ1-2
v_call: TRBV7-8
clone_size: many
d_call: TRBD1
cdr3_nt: TGTGCCAGCAGTCCTCAGGGACAGAACTATGGCTACACCTTC
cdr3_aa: CASSPQGQNYGYTF

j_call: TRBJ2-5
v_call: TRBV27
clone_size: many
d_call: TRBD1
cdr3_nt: TGTGCCAGCAGTTCCCGGACAGGTACTTTAGAGACCCAGTACTTC
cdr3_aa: CASSSRTGTLETQYF

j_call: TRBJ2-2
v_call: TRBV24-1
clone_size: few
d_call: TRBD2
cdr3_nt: TGTGCCACCTTTAGCGGGAGGGCCGGCACCGGGGAGCTGTTTTTT
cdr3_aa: CATFSGRAGTGELFF

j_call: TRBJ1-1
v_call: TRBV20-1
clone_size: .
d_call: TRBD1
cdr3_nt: TGCAGTGCCCAGACAGGGTACCGTGAAGCTTTCTTT
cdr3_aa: CSAQTGYREAFF

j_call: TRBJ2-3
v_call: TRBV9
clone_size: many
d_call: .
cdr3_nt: TGTGCCAGCAGCGTAGCTTTGAACAGCAAGGGCACAGATACGCAGTATTTT
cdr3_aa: CASSVALNSKGTDTQYF

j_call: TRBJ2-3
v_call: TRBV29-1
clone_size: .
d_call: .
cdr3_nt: TGCAGCGTTGAGACCCCGCAGTATTTT
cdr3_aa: CSVETPQYF

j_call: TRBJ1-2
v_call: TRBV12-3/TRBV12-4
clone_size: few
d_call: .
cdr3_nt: TGTGCCAGCAGTTTTTCAGGGGTCGGTGGCTACACCTTC
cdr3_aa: CASSFSGVGGYTF

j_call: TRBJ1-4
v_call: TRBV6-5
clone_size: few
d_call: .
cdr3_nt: TGTGCCAGCAGTTACGGGATCCATGAAAAACTGTTTTTT
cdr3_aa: CASSYGIHEKLFF

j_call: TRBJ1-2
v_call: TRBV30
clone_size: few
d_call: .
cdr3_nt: TGTGCCCGCTGGGACACCTATGGCTACACCTTC
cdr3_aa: CARWDTYGYTF

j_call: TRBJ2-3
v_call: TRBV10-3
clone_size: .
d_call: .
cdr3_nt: TGTGCCATCAGTGTCGGGGGTATGGGCACAGATACGCAGTATTTT
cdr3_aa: CAISVGGMGTDTQYF

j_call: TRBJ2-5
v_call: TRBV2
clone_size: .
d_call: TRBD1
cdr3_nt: TGTGCCAGCAGCCGCCGGGACAGGGTACAAGAGACCCAGTACTTC
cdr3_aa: CASSRRDRVQETQYF

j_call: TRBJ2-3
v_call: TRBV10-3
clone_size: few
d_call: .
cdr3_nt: TGTGCCAGTGCCTCCGGGACCGAACACGATACGCAGTATTTT
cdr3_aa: CASASGTEHDTQYF

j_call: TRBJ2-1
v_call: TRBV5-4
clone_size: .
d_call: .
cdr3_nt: TGTGCCAGCAGCTTGGAGGGCTCAGATGAGCAGTTCTTC
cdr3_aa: CASSLEGSDEQFF

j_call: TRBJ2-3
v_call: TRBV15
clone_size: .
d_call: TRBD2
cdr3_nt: TGTGCCACCAGCAGGGCGGGGGGTGGTACGCAGTATTTT
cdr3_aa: CATSRAGGGTQYF

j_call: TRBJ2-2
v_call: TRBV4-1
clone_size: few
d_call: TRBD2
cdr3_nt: TGCGCCAGCAGCCAAGGGGAGAGCGGGGGTCGGACCGGGGAGCTGTTTTTT
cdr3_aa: CASSQGESGGRTGELFF

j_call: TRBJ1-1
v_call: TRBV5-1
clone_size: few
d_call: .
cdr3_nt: TGCGCCAGCAGCTTGGAACCGGGCGAGACTGAAGCTTTCTTT
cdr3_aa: CASSLEPGETEAFF

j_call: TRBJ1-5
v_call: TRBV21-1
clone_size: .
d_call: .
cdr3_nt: TGTGCCAGCTGGGGCCCCCGATCCAATCAGCCCCAGCATTTT
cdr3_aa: CASWGPRSNQPQHF

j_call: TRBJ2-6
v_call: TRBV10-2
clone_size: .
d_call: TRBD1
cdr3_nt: TGCGCCAGCAGTGAAGACAGGGGGCCAGCAGGGGCCAACGTCCTGACTTTC
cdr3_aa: CASSEDRGPAGANVLTF

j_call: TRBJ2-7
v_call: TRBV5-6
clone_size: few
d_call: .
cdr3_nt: TGTGCCAGCAGCCCTTCCGGGGCACCTAGCTCCTACGAGCAGTACTTC
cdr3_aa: CASSPSGAPSSYEQYF

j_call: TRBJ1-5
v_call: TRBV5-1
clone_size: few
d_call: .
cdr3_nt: TGCGCCAGCAGCTTTTCGGGACACACAGAAGGAAGCAATCAGCCCCAGCATTTT
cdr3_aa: CASSFSGHTEGSNQPQHF

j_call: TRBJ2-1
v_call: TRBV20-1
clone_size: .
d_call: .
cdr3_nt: TGCAGTGCTAGAGCTGGGACGGGGGGCATGAATGAGCAGTTCTTC
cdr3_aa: CSARAGTGGMNEQFF

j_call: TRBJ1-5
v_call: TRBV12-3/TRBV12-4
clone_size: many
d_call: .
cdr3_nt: TGTGCCAGCAGCCCGCCCAGGGGTGGAGGCCAGCCCCAGCATTTT
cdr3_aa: CASSPPRGGGQPQHF

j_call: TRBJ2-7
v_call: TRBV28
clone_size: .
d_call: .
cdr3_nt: TGTGCCAGCAGTTTCGGACCGGGTGTCTACGAGCAGTACTTC
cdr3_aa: CASSFGPGVYEQYF

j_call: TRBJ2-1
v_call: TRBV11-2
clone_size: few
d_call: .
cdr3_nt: TGTGCCAGCAAGCCCCCCCTTTCTCACAATGAGCAGTTCTTC
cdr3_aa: CASKPPLSHNEQFF

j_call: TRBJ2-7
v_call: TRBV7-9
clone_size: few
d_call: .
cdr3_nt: TGTGCAATAGGAGACCACGAGCAGTACTTC
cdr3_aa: CAIGDHEQYF